A selection of T cell receptor beta chains follows, all from one sample in a study of cytomegalovirus exposure and HLA in healthy donors. Assay: immunoSEQ multiplex PCR; the TCRdb copy retains only in-frame clones and omits some. The table lists around 210,000 clones, more than 75% of them singletons, with about 0.22% in the top ten. The source material was PBMCs. The source of these receptors is a girl aged 2 to 9 in good health and CMV-seronegative. Both conserved end residues are part of each CDR3. Each record gives: D gene, J gene, V gene, clone size, CDR3 protein, CDR3 DNA. The D gene is left open where the match is weak. Rows may omit the clone size; those that give it use once, few, many or a size class.

>TRBD1|TRBJ1-1|TRBV7-9|.
CASSWTGDTEAFF
TGTGCCAGCAGTTGGACAGGGGACACTGAAGCTTTCTTT
>.|TRBJ2-1|TRBV30|.
CAWSWGGNYNEQFF
TGTGCCTGGTCCTGGGGCGGTAATTACAATGAGCAGTTCTTC
>.|TRBJ2-7|TRBV11-2|.
CASSLAYSSYEQYF
TGTGCCAGCAGCTTAGCTTACAGCTCTTACGAGCAGTACTTC
>.|TRBJ2-7|TRBV5-1|.
CASSFRLGGDEQYF
TGCGCCAGCAGTTTTCGGCTCGGCGGGGACGAGCAGTACTTC
>TRBD1|TRBJ1-2|TRBV27|.
CASSGAGGFYGYTF
TGTGCCAGCAGTGGGGCAGGGGGGTTCTATGGCTACACCTTC
>TRBD1|TRBJ1-1|TRBV30|few
CAWSPLGQGRNTEAFF
TGTGCCTGGAGTCCCCTGGGACAGGGTAGGAACACTGAAGCTTTCTTT
>TRBD1|TRBJ2-7|TRBV5-1|once
CASSPGTGLYEQYF
TGCGCCAGCAGCCCTGGGACAGGGCTCTACGAGCAGTACTTC
>.|TRBJ2-1|TRBV27|once
CASSRGTSSYNEQFF
TGTGCCAGCAGTCGCGGGACGTCTTCCTACAATGAGCAGTTCTTC
>TRBD1|TRBJ1-4|TRBV7-9|.
CASSSTRLGQANEKLFF
TGTGCCAGCAGTTCAACCCGCCTTGGACAGGCAAATGAAAAACTGTTTTTT
>TRBD1|TRBJ2-7|TRBV19|.
CASSIGTGSEQYF
TGTGCCAGTAGTATAGGGACAGGGAGCGAGCAGTACTTC
>TRBD2|TRBJ2-1|TRBV5-1|few
CASSLAGSGGPNSYNEQFF
TGCGCCAGCAGCTTGGCCGGAAGCGGGGGCCCAAACTCCTACAATGAGCAGTTCTTC
>TRBD1|TRBJ2-7|TRBV7-8|.
CASSVRRDRLYEQYF
TGTGCCAGCAGCGTCCGACGGGACAGGCTTTACGAGCAGTACTTC
>TRBD1|TRBJ1-1|TRBV9|.
CASSPGDRRVTEAFF
TGTGCCAGCAGCCCAGGGGACAGAAGGGTCACTGAAGCTTTCTTT
>.|TRBJ1-2|TRBV6-1|.
CASSEVRYGYTF
TGTGCCAGCAGTGAAGTTCGCTATGGCTACACCTTC
>.|TRBJ1-4|TRBV5-1|.
CASSLVPVNEKLFF
TGCGCCAGCAGCCTGGTTCCAGTGAATGAAAAACTGTTTTTT
>.|TRBJ2-1|TRBV2|.
CASRRTEYNEQFF
TGTGCCAGCAGACGGACAGAATACAATGAGCAGTTCTTC
>.|TRBJ1-1|TRBV18|.
CASSPIMTENTEAFF
TGTGCCAGCTCACCGATCATGACAGAGAACACTGAAGCTTTCTTT
>TRBD1|TRBJ1-1|TRBV7-8|.
CASSLAGQRNRGAEAFF
TGTGCCAGCAGCTTAGCGGGACAGAGAAACCGGGGCGCTGAAGCTTTCTTT
>.|TRBJ1-6|TRBV2|.
CASSYGTKDNSPLHF
TGTGCCAGCAGTTACGGGACAAAAGATAATTCACCCCTCCACTTT
>TRBD2|TRBJ2-7|TRBV6-1|.
CASTNPGTSDHEQYF
TGTGCCAGCACTAACCCCGGGACTAGCGACCACGAGCAGTACTTC
>.|TRBJ1-1|TRBV6-1|few
CASIKNTEAFF
TGTGCCAGCATCAAAAACACTGAAGCTTTCTTT
>.|TRBJ2-2|TRBV30|.
CAWSVLAGWDTGELFF
TGTGCCTGGAGTGTACTGGCGGGATGGGACACCGGGGAGCTGTTTTTT
>TRBD1|TRBJ1-1|TRBV23-1|.
CASSQSFSTGRNTEAFF
TGCGCCAGCAGTCAATCCTTTTCGACAGGGAGGAACACTGAAGCTTTCTTT
>.|TRBJ2-5|TRBV29-1|.
CSVQAAETQYF
TGCAGCGTGCAAGCTGCGGAGACCCAGTACTTC
>TRBD2|TRBJ2-3|TRBV7-9|.
CASIATSGGPTDTQYF
TGTGCCAGCATCGCGACTAGCGGGGGGCCCACAGATACGCAGTATTTT
>TRBD2|TRBJ2-5|TRBV6-4|.
CASSDSRTSGGQNQETQYF
TGTGCCAGCAGTGACTCGAGGACTAGCGGGGGACAGAACCAAGAGACCCAGTACTTC
>TRBD2|TRBJ2-1|TRBV11-2|.
CASSLDVSAGVRFF
TGTGCCAGCAGCTTAGACGTGTCTGCGGGAGTTCGTTTCTTC
>.|TRBJ2-2|TRBV5-1|.
CASSFLIFSGANTGELFF
TGCGCCAGCAGCTTTCTTATTTTTAGCGGCGCGAACACCGGGGAGCTGTTTTTT
>.|TRBJ1-2|TRBV14|.
CASSQEQGREGYTF
TGTGCCAGCAGCCAAGAACAGGGCAGGGAGGGCTACACCTTC
>TRBD2|TRBJ2-5|TRBV6-1|.
CASSEALLAGIQETQYF
TGTGCCAGCAGTGAAGCGCTTTTAGCGGGGATCCAAGAGACCCAGTACTTC
>.|TRBJ1-2|TRBV7-2|.
CASSLGTGANYGYTF
TGTGCCAGCAGCTTGGGGACGGGAGCTAACTATGGCTACACCTTC
>TRBD1|TRBJ1-6|TRBV7-8|.
CASSFRTGPYNSPLHF
TGTGCCAGCAGCTTTAGGACAGGCCCCTATAATTCACCCCTCCACTTT
>.|TRBJ2-2|TRBV4-2|.
CASSQGAVGELFF
TGTGCCAGCAGCCAGGGGGCAGTCGGGGAGCTGTTTTTT
>TRBD1|TRBJ1-5|TRBV5-1|once
CASSLGQGPNQPQHF
TGCGCCAGCAGCTTGGGACAGGGGCCTAATCAGCCCCAGCATTTT
>.|TRBJ2-5|TRBV19|.
CASSISRQETQYF
TGTGCCAGTAGTATATCCAGACAAGAGACCCAGTACTTC
>.|TRBJ2-3|TRBV9|.
CASSVRADTQYF
TGTGCCAGCAGCGTCAGGGCAGATACGCAGTATTTT
>TRBD1|TRBJ2-1|TRBV5-1|.
CASSLRTGLHNEQFF
TGCGCCAGCAGCCTACGGACAGGGTTGCACAATGAGCAGTTCTTC
>TRBD1|TRBJ2-7|TRBV13|.
CASSHRQGVDEQYF
TGTGCCAGCAGCCATCGACAGGGAGTGGACGAGCAGTACTTC
>.|TRBJ2-7|TRBV25-1|once
CASSESWTATFYEQYF
TGTGCCAGCAGTGAATCCTGGACAGCGACATTCTACGAGCAGTACTTC
>.|TRBJ2-7|TRBV30|.
CAWSRLSGSYEQYF
TGTGCCTGGAGTAGGCTTTCAGGCTCCTACGAGCAGTACTTC
>.|TRBJ2-1|TRBV27|.
CASRRDRSQNNEQFF
TGTGCCAGCAGAAGAGACAGGTCCCAAAACAATGAGCAGTTCTTC
>.|TRBJ2-7|TRBV27|once
CASRGRDLPYEQYF
TGTGCCAGCAGGGGCCGGGACTTACCCTACGAGCAGTACTTC
>TRBD2|TRBJ2-1|TRBV27|.
CATLSGGPLNEQFF
TGTGCCACCTTAAGCGGGGGGCCCCTTAATGAGCAGTTCTTC
>.|TRBJ2-7|TRBV2|.
CASSGRGISGRESSYEQYF
TGTGCCAGCAGTGGGAGGGGGATATCGGGGCGGGAGAGCTCCTACGAGCAGTACTTC
>TRBD1|TRBJ1-1|TRBV14|.
CASSRQGVPEAFF
TGTGCCAGCAGCCGACAGGGGGTCCCTGAAGCTTTCTTT
>TRBD2|TRBJ2-1|TRBV6-6|.
CASSYAASGIDEQFF
TGTGCCAGCAGTTACGCGGCTAGCGGGATAGATGAGCAGTTCTTC
>.|TRBJ1-1|TRBV5-1|.
CASSLRSRGGTEAFF
TGCGCCAGCAGCTTGAGATCCAGGGGTGGCACTGAAGCTTTCTTT
>TRBD1|TRBJ1-2|TRBV9|once
CASSPRQGLGSGYTF
TGTGCCAGCAGCCCGAGACAGGGATTGGGTTCCGGCTACACCTTC
>TRBD2|TRBJ2-1|TRBV7-6|.
CASRPRPGGQNEQFF
TGTGCCAGCAGGCCCAGACCGGGAGGGCAGAATGAGCAGTTCTTC
>TRBD1|TRBJ2-3|TRBV9|.
CASSVAGGSSTDTQYF
TGTGCCAGCAGCGTTGCAGGGGGCTCTAGCACAGATACGCAGTATTTT
>TRBD1|TRBJ1-3|TRBV27|.
CATRQGSSGNTIYF
TGTGCCACCCGACAGGGTTCTTCTGGAAACACCATATATTTT
>TRBD2|TRBJ2-7|TRBV7-9|.
CASSPPRLAGYHQSYEQYF
TGTGCCAGCAGCCCACCCAGGCTAGCGGGCTATCATCAGTCCTACGAGCAGTACTTC
>TRBD2|TRBJ2-7|TRBV5-1|.
CASSGSGVIYEQYF
TGCGCCAGCAGCGGAAGCGGGGTGATCTACGAGCAGTACTTC
>TRBD1|TRBJ2-7|TRBV5-4|.
CASKDRTGDTYEQYF
TGTGCTAGCAAGGACCGGACAGGGGATACCTACGAGCAGTACTTC
>TRBD1|TRBJ2-1|TRBV19|.
CASSRDSSYNEQFF
TGTGCCAGTAGTAGGGACAGCTCCTACAATGAGCAGTTCTTC
>TRBD1|TRBJ2-5|TRBV10-3|.
CATNQGTGETQYF
TGTGCCACCAACCAGGGGACAGGGGAGACCCAGTACTTC
>TRBD1|TRBJ1-2|TRBV7-8|.
CASSSGQGRPNYGYTF
TGTGCCAGCAGCTCAGGACAGGGACGTCCGAACTATGGCTACACCTTC
>TRBD1|TRBJ1-5|TRBV11-2|.
CASSPQTGGEPQHF
TGTGCCAGCAGCCCTCAGACAGGGGGAGAGCCCCAGCATTTT
>.|TRBJ2-1|TRBV7-9|.
CASSLAGGYNEQFF
TGTGCCAGCAGCTTAGCGGGGGGCTACAATGAGCAGTTCTTC
>.|TRBJ2-7|TRBV5-1|.
CASSVGSSYEQYF
TGCGCCAGCAGCGTGGGGAGCTCCTACGAGCAGTACTTC